Below, one TCR beta chain is given with its context. Its cognate antigen has yet to be identified. No clone much larger than this one lies a single base away; base qualities are absent. These data originate in a study of T cell repertoires in cytomegalovirus infection (dated by TCRdb to 2018 to 2020). As for the study more broadly: Alongside well-studied HLA-B-restricted epitopes, the peptide stimulations were aimed at recently identified HLA-C-restricted CMV epitopes, whose presentation resists viral immunomodulation. Donor HLA type was relevant to the analysis, because carriage of CMV infection together with the matching HLA type was indicated by public TCR beta signatures. Here is what the overall study found, with its caveats: The ex vivo response was dominated by HLA-C-restricted CMV-specific TCR beta clonotypes, which also provided the single most frequent clonotype in two of eight donors. In both this cohort and an independent cohort of 352 donors, the cumulative frequency of public TCR beta family members distinguished carriers of CMV infection plus the relevant HLA type.

The treatment or condition label for this specimen denotes: in vitro stimulation with specific CMV peptide epitopes to enrich CMV-specific T cells. Its CDR3 holds 14 amino acids, cysteine through phenylalanine. CDR3 DNA only is kept here, 42 bases in frame from base 1. From the germline V gene, CDR1 is MGHRA and CDR2 is YSYEKL. V ends up 4 bases short and J 5 bases short, with an unmatched junction base count of 7. Sequencing was carried out with an Illumina HiSeq 1500. The public reads were quality trimmed at Q25 with fastp and then assembled into clones with MiXCR by TCRdb, keeping productive beta chains. CDR3 protein duplicates are merged, each entry listing the most common genes and DNA. In all, the sample holds some 590,000 distinct CDR3 sequences, and roughly 43% of those were seen once. Around 46% of the sample lies in the top ten.

The sequences come from cultured PBMCs, collected from culture after CMV antigen stimulation. The V and J segments used are TRBV4-1 and TRBJ1-2; 7 bases in between match TRBD1. The receptor comes from a human donor in good health (CMV status not recorded). Some clones in this sample may be carry-over from other donors' samples. Read as DNA, the sequence is TGCGCCAGCAGCCCACCGGGACAGAAATATGGCTACACCTTC. This sequence encodes CASSPPGQKYGYTF.